The rows below give T cell receptor beta chains drawn from one sample of a study of T cells in Graves' hyperthyroidism and ophthalmopathy. MiXCR was run by TCRdb on the multiplex PCR reads, yielding one entry per CDR3 protein. This sample has roughly 360,000 distinct CDR3 sequences, with approximately 15% found just once. The sample comprised blood. The receptors derive from a man aged 30 to 45 with Graves' hyperthyroidism that later progressed to Graves' ophthalmopathy. The CDR3 runs from the conserved cysteine through the conserved F or W. Each record gives: V gene, D gene, J gene, clone size, CDR3 protein, CDR3 DNA. D genes are given only for firm matches. Size values are once, few and many counts, or a class for expanded clones, and some rows have none.

V: TRBV2
D: TRBD2
J: TRBJ2-7
size: few
CDR3: CASSVEASGDIPPYEQYF
DNA: TGTGCCAGCAGTGTCGAAGCTAGCGGGGACATTCCTCCCTACGAGCAGTACTTC

V: TRBV6-1
D: TRBD1
J: TRBJ2-1
size: NA
CDR3: CASTRPGQEYNEQFF
DNA: TGTGCCAGCACCCGGCCGGGACAGGAGTACAATGAGCAGTTCTTC

V: TRBV13
D: NA
J: TRBJ2-5
size: many
CDR3: CASSCRENETQYF
DNA: TGTGCCAGCAGCTGCCGGGAAAATGAGACCCAGTACTTC

V: TRBV5-1
D: TRBD1
J: TRBJ2-1
size: many
CDR3: CASSTTGQNNEQFF
DNA: TGCGCCAGCAGCACGACGGGACAGAACAATGAGCAGTTCTTC

V: TRBV20-1
D: NA
J: TRBJ2-3
size: many
CDR3: CSARIGNRVTDTQYF
DNA: TGCAGTGCTAGGATCGGAAACCGCGTCACAGATACGCAGTATTTT

V: TRBV3-1
D: TRBD1
J: TRBJ1-1
size: NA
CDR3: CASSQTFGQGKTEAFF
DNA: TGTGCCAGCAGCCAGACCTTTGGACAGGGGAAGACTGAAGCTTTCTTT

V: TRBV5-1
D: TRBD1
J: TRBJ1-2
size: few
CDR3: CASSVDRVHYGYTF
DNA: TGCGCCAGCAGCGTTGACAGGGTGCACTATGGCTACACCTTC

V: TRBV24-1
D: TRBD1
J: TRBJ1-2
size: many
CDR3: CATSDWTGGRGYTF
DNA: TGTGCCACCAGTGACTGGACAGGGGGCCGTGGCTACACCTTC

V: TRBV5-1
D: NA
J: TRBJ2-7
size: NA
CDR3: CASSLDRAGPPLLEQYF
DNA: TGCGCCAGCAGCCTGGACAGAGCGGGCCCGCCTCTCCTCGAGCAGTACTTC

V: TRBV9
D: NA
J: TRBJ2-5
size: NA
CDR3: CASSVGGSGLQETQYF
DNA: TGTGCCAGCAGCGTAGGAGGGTCAGGCCTCCAAGAGACCCAGTACTTC

V: TRBV20-1
D: NA
J: TRBJ1-1
size: many
CDR3: CSASPPQMNTEAFF
DNA: TGCAGTGCTTCCCCCCCTCAAATGAACACTGAAGCTTTCTTT

V: TRBV28
D: NA
J: TRBJ1-5
size: NA
CDR3: CASTPSANNQPQHF
DNA: TGTGCCAGCACCCCCAGCGCTAACAATCAGCCCCAGCATTTT

V: TRBV4-1
D: TRBD1
J: TRBJ2-7
size: NA
CDR3: CASSQEPPLGGQTYEQYF
DNA: TGCGCCAGCAGCCAAGAGCCACCTTTAGGGGGCCAGACCTACGAGCAGTACTTC

V: TRBV28
D: TRBD1
J: TRBJ2-7
size: many
CDR3: CASSSLRQGWDEQYF
DNA: TGTGCCAGCAGTTCACTCCGACAGGGGTGGGACGAGCAGTACTTC

V: TRBV27
D: TRBD1
J: TRBJ2-7
size: many
CDR3: CASRPLGDRSSEQYF
DNA: TGTGCCAGCAGACCCCTCGGGGACAGGTCGTCCGAGCAGTACTTC

V: TRBV12-5
D: TRBD2
J: TRBJ2-2
size: NA
CDR3: CASGLRPGLAGENTGELFF
DNA: TGTGCTAGTGGTTTGCGTCCGGGACTAGCGGGAGAGAACACCGGGGAGCTGTTTTTT

V: TRBV12-3/TRBV12-4
D: TRBD1
J: TRBJ2-1
size: many
CDR3: CASSLQGASNEQFF
DNA: TGTGCCAGCAGTTTACAGGGGGCTAGCAATGAGCAGTTCTTC

V: TRBV14
D: NA
J: TRBJ2-2
size: NA
CDR3: CASSLALQGNTGELFF
DNA: TGTGCCAGCAGCCTGGCATTGCAGGGAAACACCGGGGAGCTGTTTTTT